Following are 13 T cell receptor beta chains from one sample sequenced in a study of T and B cells in COVID-19 patients. BIOMED2 TRB-A/B primer pools were used in multiplex TRB PCR. Via MiXCR, TCRdb re-called the multiplex PCR reads, giving one row per CDR3 protein. The table has tens of thousands of distinct CDR3 sequences, about 31% seen once; the top ten hold 2% to 2.5%. Blood genomic DNA input for TRB amplification was 250-500 ng. The specimen was blood. All receptors come from a human donor who had recovered from COVID-19.

This clonotype was observed a few times. This chain's CDR3 is CASSPRLAGAQETQYF. The CDR3 nucleotides are TGCGCCAGCAGCCCGAGACTAGCGGGTGCACAAGAGACCCAGTACTTC. This chain uses TRBV5-1 with TRBJ2-5; the match to TRBD2 covers 10 bases. Germline lookup yields CDR1 SGHRS and CDR2 YFSETQ. This CDR3 is 16 amino acids long. Germline trimming cut 4 bases from V and 2 bases from J; bases unmatched to any gene: 8.

The chain is built from TRBV28 and TRBJ2-1, with D tentatively TRBD2 (7 bases). The CDR3 is 16 amino acids. V lost 5 bases, J lost 11 bases, and 25 bases lay in between. Germline CDR1 MDHEN, CDR2 SYDVKM. The CDR3 DNA is TGTGCCAGCAGTCCCCCGGGACTACAGGGTACAATGAAGCAGTTCTTC. It specifies CASSPPGLQGTMKQFF.

This chain links TRBV18 with TRBJ2-3, with TRBD2 as a possible D gene (6 bases). This CDR3 has 15 amino acids. The germline gives CDR1 KGHSH, CDR2 LQKENI. Between the trimmed V and J ends, which lost 5 bases and 1 base, there was a span of 13 bases. CDR3 nucleotide sequence: TGTGCCAGCTCAGCGGCCGGGGGAGGCACAGATACGCAGTATTTT. Protein sequence: CASSAAGGGTDTQYF. The full variable domain, completed using reference TRBV18 and TRBJ2-3, is NAGVMQNPRHLVRRRGQEARLRCSPMKGHSHVYWYRQLPEEGLKFMVYLQKENIIDESGMPKERFSAEFPKEGPSILRIQQVVRGDSAAYFCASSAAGGGTDTQYFGPGTRLTVL.

Points on this clonotype: A much larger clone differs by one base, so this may be a read error. The J gene is TRBJ2-1, the V gene TRBV29-1; tentatively, D is TRBD1 (6 bases). V lost 5 bases and J lost 5, with 13 bases in between. CDR3 length: 13 residues. Per germline, CDR1 SQVTM and CDR2 ANQGSEA. CDR3 residues: CSVRDISDNEQFF. DNA of the CDR3: TGCAGCGTTCGGGACATTTCCGACAATGAGCAGTTCTTC.

V gene TRBV6-5 combines with J gene TRBJ1-5, with TRBD1 as a possible D gene (6 bases). Germline V gives CDR1 MNHEY, CDR2 SVGAGI. The CDR3 length is 12 residues. V was cut by 7 bases and J by 5 bases, with 9 bases left in between. CDR3 protein: CASNQGYQPQHF. CDR3 nucleotide sequence: TGTGCCAGCAATCAGGGGTATCAGCCCCAGCATTTT.

This clonotype was seen a few times. The chain employs TRBV11-3 and TRBJ2-3, with 9 bases that match TRBD2. V trimming: 5 bases; J trimming: 1 base; junction bases outside the gene matches: 10. The CDR3 runs 17 residues. Germline CDR1 reads SGHNT; CDR2 reads YENEEA. The CDR3 sequence is CASSQDGPSGGTDTQYF. CDR3 coding DNA: TGTGCCAGCAGCCAAGATGGGCCTAGCGGGGGCACAGATACGCAGTATTTT.

V and J are TRBV27 and TRBJ2-1; the match to TRBD1 covers 10 bases. This CDR3 is 16 amino acids long. Per the germline V gene, CDR1 is MNHEY and CDR2 is SMNVEV (reference sequence). Trimming at V came to 5 bases and at J to 6 bases, leaving 10 bases not matched to a gene. Here the CDR3 reads CASSPPTGGAFNEQFF. The DNA of the CDR3 is TGTGCCAGCAGTCCACCGACAGGGGGCGCTTTCAATGAGCAGTTCTTC.

The CDR3 protein is CAQGTVTNEKLFF. CDR3 sequence (DNA): TGTGCCCAAGGGACAGTAACTAATGAAAAACTGTTTTTT. The genes are TRBV30 and TRBJ1-4; TRBD1 matches at 7 bases. In germline, CDR1 is GTSNPN, CDR2 SVGIG (reference sequence). The length of the CDR3 is 13 residues. Trimming took 8 bases from V and 1 from J; bases not matched to a gene: 4.

The chain joins TRBV27 to TRBJ1-3; the D is unclear. Trimming took 9 bases from V and 0 from J, leaving 9 bases between them. Germline V lookup: CDR1 MNHEY, CDR2 SMNVEV (reference sequence). This CDR3 comprises 13 residues. The CDR3 bases are TGTGCCAGTTCAGAGTACTCTGGAAACACCATATATTTT. It translates to CASSEYSGNTIYF.

This clonotype came up many times. The chain employs TRBV6-1 and TRBJ2-3; 8 nucleotides align to TRBD2. Germline trimming cut 5 bases from V and 11 bases from J; bases unmatched to any gene: 6. The CDR3 loop spans 12 amino acids. Germline CDR1 MNHNS, CDR2 SASEGT. CDR3 residues: CASSPRLAGQYF. CDR3 coding DNA: TGTGCCAGCAGTCCTAGGCTAGCGGGGCAGTATTTT.

This chain joins TRBV11-3 and TRBJ2-5, with 9 bases fitting TRBD1. The germline V gene has CDR1 SGHNT and CDR2 YENEEA. V lost 0 bases to trimming and J lost 5 bases; unmatched junction nucleotides: 13. CDR3 length: 18 amino acids. The CDR3 sequence is CASSLDQGGTGMGETQYF. The CDR3 DNA reads TGTGCCAGCAGCTTAGATCAAGGAGGGACAGGGATGGGGGAGACCCAGTACTTC.

This clonotype is termed medium-sized. The V gene is TRBV30, the J gene TRBJ2-1; 11 nucleotides align to TRBD2. Looked up from germline, CDR1 is GTSNPN and CDR2 is SVGIG (reference sequence). CDR3 length equals 14 residues. The V gene end was trimmed by 5 bases and the J gene end by 4 bases; junction bases not matched to a gene: 4. This CDR3 reads CAWEPSGGYNEQFF. Written as DNA, the CDR3 is TGTGCCTGGGAACCTAGCGGGGGGTACAATGAGCAGTTCTTC. Full variable domain (missing parts from reference TRBV30 and TRBJ2-1): SQTIHQWPATLVQPVGSPLSLECTVEGTSNPNLYWYRQAAGRGLQLLFYSVGIGQISSEVPQNLSASRPQDRQFILSSKKLLLSDSGFYLCAWEPSGGYNEQFFGPGTRLTVL.

The chain combines TRBV19 with TRBJ2-1; 13 bases match TRBD2. Looked up from germline, CDR1 is LNHDA and CDR2 is SQIVND (reference sequence). V shed 5 bases, J shed 4 bases, and the junction held 2 bases outside the gene matches. The CDR3 extends over 15 amino acids. CDR3 amino acids: CASSGGLAGYNEQFF. CDR3 nucleotide sequence: TGTGCCAGTAGTGGGGGACTAGCGGGGTACAATGAGCAGTTCTTC.